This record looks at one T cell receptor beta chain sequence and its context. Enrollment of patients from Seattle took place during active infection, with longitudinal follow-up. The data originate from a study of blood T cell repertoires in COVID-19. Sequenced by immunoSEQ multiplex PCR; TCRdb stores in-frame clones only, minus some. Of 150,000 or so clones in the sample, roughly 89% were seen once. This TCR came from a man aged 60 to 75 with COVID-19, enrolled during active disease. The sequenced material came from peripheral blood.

CDR3 in DNA: TGTGCCAGCAGTTACTCGGGGAGGGCTAATGAAAAACTGTTTTTT. This translates into CASSYSGRANEKLFF. V and J are TRBV6-5 and TRBJ1-4, with D unresolved. The CDR3 runs to 15 residues. CDR1 and CDR2 from the germline V gene are MNHEY and SVGAGI. Trimming left V 0 bases short and J 3 bases short, with 8 bases between.